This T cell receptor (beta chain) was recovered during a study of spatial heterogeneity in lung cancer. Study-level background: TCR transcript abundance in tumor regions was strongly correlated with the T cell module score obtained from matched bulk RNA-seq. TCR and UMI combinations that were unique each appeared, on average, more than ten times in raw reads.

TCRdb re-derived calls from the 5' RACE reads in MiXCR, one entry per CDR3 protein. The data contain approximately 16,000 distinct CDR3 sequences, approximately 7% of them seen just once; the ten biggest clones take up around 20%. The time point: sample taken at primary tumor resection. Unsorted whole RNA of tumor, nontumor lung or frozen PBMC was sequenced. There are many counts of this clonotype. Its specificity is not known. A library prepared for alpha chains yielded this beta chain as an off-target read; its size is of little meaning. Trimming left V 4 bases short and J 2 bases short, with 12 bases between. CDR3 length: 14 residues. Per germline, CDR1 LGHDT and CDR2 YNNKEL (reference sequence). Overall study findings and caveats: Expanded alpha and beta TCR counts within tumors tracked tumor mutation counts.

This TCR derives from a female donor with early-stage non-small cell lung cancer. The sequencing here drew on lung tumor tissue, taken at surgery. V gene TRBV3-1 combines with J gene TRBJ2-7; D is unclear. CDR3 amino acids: CASSPAPSPYEQYF. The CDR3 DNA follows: TGTGCCAGCAGCCCGGCGCCCTCCCCCTACGAGCAGTACTTC.